This TCR beta chain was sequenced during a study of T cell responses to AZD1222 COVID-19 vaccine. A word on this clone: What it binds is not known.

Whole-study findings and limits: Repertoire collection took place solely once the T cell response had peaked. Donor demographics were predominantly white British with a female majority; clonal diversity may be underestimated.

V lost 7 bases, J lost 7 bases, and 11 bases stayed unmatched. The germline V gene has CDR1 SGHRS and CDR2 YFSETQ. The CDR3 is made up of 15 amino acids. Generated by immunoSEQ multiplex PCR, the TCRdb table keeps only in-frame clones and is missing some. In the table there are 120,000 or so clones, roughly 89% of which are singletons. Sample: peripheral blood, taken on day 0 of AZD1222 vaccination. This chain uses TRBV5-1 with TRBJ2-1; 10 bases fit TRBD1. This clonotype originated in an adult in good health. CDR3 nucleotide sequence: TGCGCCAGCGGGGAACCGGGACAGGGGAGGAATGAGCAGTTCTTC. This codes for CASGEPGQGRNEQFF.